The clone carrying this TCR beta chain was detected many times. What it binds is not known. This sample was included in a study of neurological immune-mediated disorders. Study conclusions and caveats: Patients with HTLV-1-associated myelopathy had the highest level of TCR clonal expansion, whereas patients with multiple sclerosis had the lowest level, falling beneath the level found in healthy controls.

Sequencing runs each generated in excess of 200 million TCR-beta sequences derived from 15-18 subjects. TCRdb independently ran MiXCR on the 5' RACE reads; one entry per CDR3 protein. This table holds under 65,000 distinct CDR3 sequences, less than 25% found once. Noted time point: technical triplicate 2. Germline values: CDR1 MNHEY, CDR2 SVGEGT. This CDR3 has 11 amino acids. V lost 11 bases and J lost 3, with 11 bases in between. The TCR comes from a man in his sixties with HTLV-1-associated myelopathy (HAM/TSP). The sample consisted of PBMCs. The rearrangement links TRBV6-2 or TRBV6-3 to TRBJ2-7, with D possibly matching TRBD2 (6 bases). The CDR3 protein is CAGGSGYEQYF. The CDR3, as DNA: TGTGCCGGAGGGTCTGGCTACGAGCAGTACTTC.